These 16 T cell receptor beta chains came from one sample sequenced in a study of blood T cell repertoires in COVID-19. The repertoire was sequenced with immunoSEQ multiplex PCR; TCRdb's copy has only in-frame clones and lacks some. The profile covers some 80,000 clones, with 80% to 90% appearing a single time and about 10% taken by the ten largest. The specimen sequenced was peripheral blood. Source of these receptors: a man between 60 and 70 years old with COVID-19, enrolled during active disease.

CDR3 loop: CSASKGPGNRGAIQYF. In nucleotides, the CDR3 is TGCAGTGCTAGTAAAGGGCCAGGGAATCGCGGCGCCATTCAGTACTTC. V is TRBV20-1 and J is TRBJ2-4; a weak D match, TRBD1 (5 bases). The CDR3 totals 16 residues. Germline V lookup: CDR1 DFQATT, CDR2 SNEGSKA (reference sequence). The V end lost 3 bases, the J end lost 9 bases, and 24 bases lay between the germline ends.

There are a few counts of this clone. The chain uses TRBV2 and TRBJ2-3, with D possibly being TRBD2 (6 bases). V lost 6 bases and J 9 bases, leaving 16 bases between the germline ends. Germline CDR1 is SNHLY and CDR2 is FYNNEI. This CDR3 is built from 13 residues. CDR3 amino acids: CASREAGSGTQYF. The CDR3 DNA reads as TGTGCCAGCAGGGAGGCAGGTAGCGGCACGCAGTATTTT.

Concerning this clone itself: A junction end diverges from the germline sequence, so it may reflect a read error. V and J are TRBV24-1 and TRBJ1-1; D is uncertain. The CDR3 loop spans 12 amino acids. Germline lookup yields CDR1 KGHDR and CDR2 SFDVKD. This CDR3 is CATKFADTEAFF. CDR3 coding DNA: TGTGCTACCAAGTTCGCGGACACTGAAGCTTTCTTT.

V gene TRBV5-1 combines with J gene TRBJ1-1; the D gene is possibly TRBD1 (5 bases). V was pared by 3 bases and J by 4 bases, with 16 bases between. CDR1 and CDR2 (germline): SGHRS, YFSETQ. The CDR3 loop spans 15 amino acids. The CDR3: CASSWGEESSTEAFF. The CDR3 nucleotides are TGCGCCAGCAGCTGGGGGGAGGAGAGTTCCACTGAAGCTTTCTTT.

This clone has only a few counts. The CDR3 DNA reads as TGTGCCAGCAGCTATAATCCGGGACTAAACACCGGGGAGCTGTTTTTT. Translated: CASSYNPGLNTGELFF. J is TRBJ2-2 and V is TRBV5-4; 7 bases are a match to TRBD2. The V and J ends lost 3 bases and 2 bases, in that order; junction bases with no gene match: 7. The CDR3 is made up of 16 amino acids. Looked up from germline, CDR1 is SGHNT and CDR2 is YYREEE (reference sequence).

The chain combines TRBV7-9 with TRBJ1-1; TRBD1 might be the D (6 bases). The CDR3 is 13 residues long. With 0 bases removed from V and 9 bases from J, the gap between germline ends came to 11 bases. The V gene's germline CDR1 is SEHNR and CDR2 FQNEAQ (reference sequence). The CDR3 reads CASSLAGQKKAFF. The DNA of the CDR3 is TGTGCCAGCAGCTTAGCGGGACAAAAGAAAGCTTTCTTT.

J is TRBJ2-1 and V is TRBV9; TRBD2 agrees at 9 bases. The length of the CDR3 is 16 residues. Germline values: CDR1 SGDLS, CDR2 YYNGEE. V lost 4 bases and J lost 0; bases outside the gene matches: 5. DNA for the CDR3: TGTGCCAGCAGCTTCGGACTAGCGCCCTCCTACAATGAGCAGTTCTTC. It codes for CASSFGLAPSYNEQFF.

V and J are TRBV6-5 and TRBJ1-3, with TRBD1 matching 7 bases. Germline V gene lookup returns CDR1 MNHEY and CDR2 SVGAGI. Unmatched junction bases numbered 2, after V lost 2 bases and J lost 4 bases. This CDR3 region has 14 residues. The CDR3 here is CASSYVTGGNTIYF. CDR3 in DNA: TGTGCCAGCAGTTACGTGACAGGGGGAAACACCATATATTTT.

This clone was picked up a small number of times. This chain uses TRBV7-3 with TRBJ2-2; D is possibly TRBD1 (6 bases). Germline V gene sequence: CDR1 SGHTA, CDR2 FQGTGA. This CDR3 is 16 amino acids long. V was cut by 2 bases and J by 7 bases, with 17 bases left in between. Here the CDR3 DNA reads TGTGCCAGCAGCTTATTTCGGCAGGGGTTAAACGGGGAGCTGTTTTTT. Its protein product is CASSLFRQGLNGELFF.

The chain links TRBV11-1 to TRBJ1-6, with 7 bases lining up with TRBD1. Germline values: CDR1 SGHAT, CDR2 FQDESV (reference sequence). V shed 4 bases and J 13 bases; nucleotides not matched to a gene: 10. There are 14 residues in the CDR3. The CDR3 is CASSSRGEQGPLHF. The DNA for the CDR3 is TGTGCCAGCAGCTCCAGAGGAGAACAGGGGCCCCTCCACTTT.

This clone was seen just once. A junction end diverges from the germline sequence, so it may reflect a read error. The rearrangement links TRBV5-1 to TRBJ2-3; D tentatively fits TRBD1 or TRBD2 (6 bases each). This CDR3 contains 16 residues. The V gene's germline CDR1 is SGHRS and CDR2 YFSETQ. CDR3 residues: CASSLGGRLGTDTQYF. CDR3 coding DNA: TGCGCCAGCAGTTTGGGGGGCCGGCTTGGCACAGATACGCAGTATTTT.

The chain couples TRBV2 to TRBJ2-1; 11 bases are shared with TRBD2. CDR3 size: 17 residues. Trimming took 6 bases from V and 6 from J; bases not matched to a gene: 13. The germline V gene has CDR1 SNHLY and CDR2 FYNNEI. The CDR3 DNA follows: TGTGCCAGCAGGGGACTGACTAGCGGGACCGTAGTCAATGAGCAGTTCTTC. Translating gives CASRGLTSGTVVNEQFF.

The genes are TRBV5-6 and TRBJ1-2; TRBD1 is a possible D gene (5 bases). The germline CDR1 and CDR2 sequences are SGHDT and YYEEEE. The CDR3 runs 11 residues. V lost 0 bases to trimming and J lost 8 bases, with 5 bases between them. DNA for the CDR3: TGTGCCAGCAGCTTGGGGGGCGGCTACACCTTC. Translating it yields CASSLGGGYTF.

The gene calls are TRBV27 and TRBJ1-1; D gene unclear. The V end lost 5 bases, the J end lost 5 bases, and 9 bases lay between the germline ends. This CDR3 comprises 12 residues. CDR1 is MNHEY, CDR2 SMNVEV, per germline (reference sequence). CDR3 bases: TGTGCCAGCAGTGAGTCCAAAACTGAAGCTTTCTTT. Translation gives CASSESKTEAFF.

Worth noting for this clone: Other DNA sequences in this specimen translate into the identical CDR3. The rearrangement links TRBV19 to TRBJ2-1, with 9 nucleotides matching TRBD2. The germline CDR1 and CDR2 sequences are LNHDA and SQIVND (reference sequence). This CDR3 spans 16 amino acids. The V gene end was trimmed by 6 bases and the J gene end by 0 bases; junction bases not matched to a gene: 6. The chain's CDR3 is CASSRLAVSSYNEQFF. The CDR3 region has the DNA TGTGCCAGTAGCCGACTAGCGGTAAGCTCCTACAATGAGCAGTTCTTC.

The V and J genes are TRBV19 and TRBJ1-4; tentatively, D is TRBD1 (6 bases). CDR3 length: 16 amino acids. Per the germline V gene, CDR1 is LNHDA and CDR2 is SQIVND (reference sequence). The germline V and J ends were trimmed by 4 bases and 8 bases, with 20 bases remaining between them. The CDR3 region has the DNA TGTGCCAGTAGTAACCACAGGGATGTCATGAGGGAAAAACTGTTTTTT. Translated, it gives CASSNHRDVMREKLFF.